The present TCR beta chain was sequenced within a study of blood T cell repertoires in COVID-19. Trimming removed 6 bases at V and 5 bases at J, with 5 bases between. The CDR3 runs to 11 residues. In the original processing: Amplification of reference gene primers was used by the study to estimate nucleated cell counts. Only in-frame clones appear in the TCRdb table, and some are missing; sequencing was by immunoSEQ multiplex PCR. The DNA was the basis for D and trimming; V, J and clone size are from that table. The table includes 150,000 to 200,000 clones, roughly 82% detected once. Living in about two dozen US areas, the participants were between about 18 and 100 years of age. Which cohort a participant joined came from the clinical history participants gave.

This TCR was recovered from a man aged 45-65 years who had recovered from COVID-19. Sequenced input: PBMCs or T cells enriched from blood (not recorded which). This sequence joins TRBV12-3 or TRBV12-4 and TRBJ2-1; D gene unclear. The CDR3 DNA reads as TGTGCCAGCAGATATAACAATGAGCAGTTCTTC. Protein: CASRYNNEQFF.